Detailed here is one T cell receptor (beta chain). Antigen unknown. Sequencing used immunoSEQ multiplex PCR; TCRdb keeps in-frame clones, though not all of them. This sample has some 130,000 clones, with 84% found just once. This sample was included in a study of cytomegalovirus exposure and HLA in healthy donors. About the study: Per a later analysis, the roughly 670 first-cohort and more than 100 validation repertoires shared one platform.

Study results and limitations: The study flagged roughly 160 TCR beta chains as cytomegalovirus-associated.

Trimming took off 0 bases at V and 10 bases at J, with 15 bases between the two ends. The CDR3 totals 14 residues. Germline-derived CDR1 and CDR2 are SEHNR and FQNEAQ (reference sequence). The chain links TRBV7-9 to TRBJ1-1, with D maybe TRBD1 (6 bases). What was sequenced was PBMCs. The TCR was taken from a woman aged 25 to 39 in good health and CMV-seronegative. CDR3 sequence reads: CASSLALGGAGAFF. In DNA form, the CDR3 reads TGTGCCAGCAGCTTAGCGCTCGGGGGGGCTGGAGCTTTCTTT.